The clone carrying this T cell receptor beta chain was counted between two and nine times. The antigen remains undetermined. TCRdb re-derived calls from the reads in MiXCR, one entry per CDR3 protein. The repertoire consists of under 300,000 distinct CDR3 sequences, with about 20% occurring once and the leading ten covering roughly 20%. The length of the CDR3 is 18 residues. From germline, CDR1 is SGHKS and CDR2 YYEKEE (reference sequence). V gave up 0 bases and J gave up 0 bases; unmatched junction bases: 6. The sample belongs to a study of T cell repertoires in cytomegalovirus infection. The sequenced sample was cultured PBMCs, obtained from culture after CMV antigen stimulation. The chain joins TRBV5-5 to TRBJ2-6, with 7 bases aligning to TRBD1. This sequence originates from a human donor in good health (CMV status not recorded). Some clones in this sample may be carry-over from other donors' samples. The CDR3 bases are TGTGCCAGCAGCTTGGTCACAGGGGTAGGCTCTGGGGCCAACGTCCTGACTTTC. As protein: CASSLVTGVGSGANVLTF.